This T cell receptor beta chain was retrieved from a study of T cell changes during pregnancy in multiple sclerosis. Sequenced by immunoSEQ multiplex PCR; TCRdb stores in-frame clones only, minus some. The sample records approximately 70,000 clones, 92% being singletons. V gave up 1 base and J gave up 2 bases, with 12 bases separating them. The CDR3 length is 15 residues. CDR1 is MGHRA and CDR2 is YSYEKL in the germline V gene. The specimen comprised peripheral blood, sampled in the second trimester of pregnancy. The V gene is TRBV4-1, the J gene TRBJ2-7; tentative D call: TRBD2 (6 bases). The source is a female donor in good health, enrolled as a control in a pregnancy study. In DNA, the CDR3 is TGCGCCAGCAGCCAAGGGAGGGGTTACCCCTACGAGCAGTACTTC. Its protein product is CASSQGRGYPYEQYF.